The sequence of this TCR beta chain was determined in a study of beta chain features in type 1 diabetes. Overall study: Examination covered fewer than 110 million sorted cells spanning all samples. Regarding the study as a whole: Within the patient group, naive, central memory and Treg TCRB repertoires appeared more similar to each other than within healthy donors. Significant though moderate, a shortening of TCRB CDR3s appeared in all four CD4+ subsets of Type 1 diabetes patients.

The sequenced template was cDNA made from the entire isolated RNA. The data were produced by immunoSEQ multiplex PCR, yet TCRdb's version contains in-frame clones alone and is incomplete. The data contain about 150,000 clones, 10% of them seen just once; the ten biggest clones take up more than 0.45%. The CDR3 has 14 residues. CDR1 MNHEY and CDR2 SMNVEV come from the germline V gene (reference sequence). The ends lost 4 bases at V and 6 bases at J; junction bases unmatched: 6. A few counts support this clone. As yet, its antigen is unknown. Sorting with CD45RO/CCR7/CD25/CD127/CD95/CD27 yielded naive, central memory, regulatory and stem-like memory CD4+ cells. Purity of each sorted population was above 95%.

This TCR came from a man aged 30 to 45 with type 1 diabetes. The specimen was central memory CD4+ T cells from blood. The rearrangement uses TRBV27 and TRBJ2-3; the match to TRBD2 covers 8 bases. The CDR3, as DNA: TGTGCCAGCAGTTCGGGACTAGTTGGCGATACGCAGTATTTT. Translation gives CASSSGLVGDTQYF.